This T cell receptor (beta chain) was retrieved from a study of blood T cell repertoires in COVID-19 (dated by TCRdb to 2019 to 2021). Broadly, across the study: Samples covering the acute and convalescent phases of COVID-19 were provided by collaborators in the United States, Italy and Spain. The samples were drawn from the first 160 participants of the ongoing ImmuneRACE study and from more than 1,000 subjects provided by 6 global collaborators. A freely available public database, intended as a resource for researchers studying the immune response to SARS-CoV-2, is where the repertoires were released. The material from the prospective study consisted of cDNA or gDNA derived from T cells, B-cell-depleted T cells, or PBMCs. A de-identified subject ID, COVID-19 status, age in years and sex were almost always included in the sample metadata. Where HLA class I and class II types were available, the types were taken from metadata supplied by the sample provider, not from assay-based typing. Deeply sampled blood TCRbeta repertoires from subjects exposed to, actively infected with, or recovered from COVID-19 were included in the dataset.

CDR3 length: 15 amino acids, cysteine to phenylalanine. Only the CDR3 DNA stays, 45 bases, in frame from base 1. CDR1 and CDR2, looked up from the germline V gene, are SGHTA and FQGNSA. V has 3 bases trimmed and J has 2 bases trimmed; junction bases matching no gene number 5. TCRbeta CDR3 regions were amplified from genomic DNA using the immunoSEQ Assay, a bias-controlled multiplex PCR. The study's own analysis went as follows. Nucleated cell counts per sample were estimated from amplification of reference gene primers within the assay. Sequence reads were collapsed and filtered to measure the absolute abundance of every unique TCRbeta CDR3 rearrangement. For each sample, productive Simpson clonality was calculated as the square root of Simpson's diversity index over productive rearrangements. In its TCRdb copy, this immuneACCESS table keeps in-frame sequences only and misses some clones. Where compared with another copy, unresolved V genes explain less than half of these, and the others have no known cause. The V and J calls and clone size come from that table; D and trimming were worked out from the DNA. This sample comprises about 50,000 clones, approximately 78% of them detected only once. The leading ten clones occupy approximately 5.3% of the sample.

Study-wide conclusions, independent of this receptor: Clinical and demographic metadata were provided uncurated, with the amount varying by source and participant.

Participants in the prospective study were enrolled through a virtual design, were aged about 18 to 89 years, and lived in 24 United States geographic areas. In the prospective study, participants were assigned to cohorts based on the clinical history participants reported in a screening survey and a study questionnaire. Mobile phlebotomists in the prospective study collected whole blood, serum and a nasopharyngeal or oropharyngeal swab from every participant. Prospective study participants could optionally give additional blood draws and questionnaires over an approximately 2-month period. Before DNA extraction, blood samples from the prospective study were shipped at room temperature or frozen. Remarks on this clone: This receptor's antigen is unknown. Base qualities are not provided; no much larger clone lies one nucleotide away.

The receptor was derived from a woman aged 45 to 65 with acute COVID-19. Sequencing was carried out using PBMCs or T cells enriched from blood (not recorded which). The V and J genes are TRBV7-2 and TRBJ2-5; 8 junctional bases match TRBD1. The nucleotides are TGTGCCAGCAGCTTTCGGACAGGGATGCAAGAGACCCAGTACTTC. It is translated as CASSFRTGMQETQYF. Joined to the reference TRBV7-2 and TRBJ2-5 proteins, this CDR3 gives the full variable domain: GAGVSQSPSNKVTEKGKDVELRCDPISGHTALYWYRQSLGQGLEFLIYFQGNSAPDKSGLPSDRFSAERTGGSVSTLTIQRTQQEDSAVYLCASSFRTGMQETQYFGPGTRLLVL.